These 29 T cell receptor beta chains originate from one sample sequenced in a study of T cells after yellow fever vaccination. From the 5' RACE reads, TCRdb called clonotypes with MiXCR, one entry per CDR3 protein. The sample includes roughly 340,000 distinct CDR3 sequences, 3% to 4.5% seen only once; the top ten take around 24%. The sample consisted of PBMCs, taken 5 days after the yellow fever booster vaccination. These receptors were taken from a man aged 18-30 years who received the YFV17D yellow fever vaccine.

In this sample, this clonotype turned up a few times. The chain carries TRBV4-2 and TRBJ2-1; 11 bases align to TRBD2. Looked up from germline, CDR1 is LGHNA and CDR2 is YNFKEQ. The CDR3 runs to 17 residues. After removal of 2 bases from V and 9 bases from J, the junction contained 12 bases not matched to a gene. Here the CDR3 reads CASSQPSGSGGAFEQFF. The CDR3 DNA sequence: TGTGCCAGCAGCCAACCCTCCGGTAGCGGGGGGGCCTTTGAGCAGTTCTTC.

This clonotype showed up just a few times. This chain links TRBV7-9 with TRBJ1-2; 7 nucleotides agree with TRBD1. The length of the CDR3 is 15 residues. The V segment lost 0 bases and the J segment 5 bases; nucleotides outside the gene matches: 6. Germline CDR1 is SEHNR and CDR2 is FQNEAQ (reference sequence). The CDR3 region has the DNA TGTGCCAGCAGCTTAGCGGGGACAGACTATTATGGCTACACCTTC. Amino acid sequence: CASSLAGTDYYGYTF.

There are a few counts of this clonotype. J is TRBJ1-6 and V is TRBV27; TRBD1 matches at 10 bases. The CDR3 is 17 amino acids. The junction had 13 bases not matched to a gene; V was cut back by 5 bases and J by 9 bases. Germline values: CDR1 MNHEY, CDR2 SMNVEV (reference sequence). The CDR3 DNA is TGTGCCAGCAGTCCGTACTGGACAGGGGGAAATGGTTCACCCCTCCACTTT. Its protein is CASSPYWTGGNGSPLHF.

This clonotype was detected a few times. The chain recombines TRBV23-1 with TRBJ2-1; 16 bases agree with TRBD2. TRBV23-1 is marked as an open reading frame, function uncertain. The CDR3 spans 20 residues. V shed 0 bases and J 1 base; nucleotides not matched to a gene: 6. CDR3 region: CASSQSSGLAGGLSYNEQFF. DNA for the CDR3: TGCGCCAGCAGTCAATCTTCGGGACTAGCGGGGGGGTTATCCTACAATGAGCAGTTCTTC.

This clonotype turned up a few times. J is TRBJ1-1 and V is TRBV29-1; D is uncertain. Germline V gene lookup returns CDR1 SQVTM and CDR2 ANQGSEA. V was shortened by 0 bases and J by 6 bases, with 8 bases between the two germline ends. CDR3 length equals 12 residues. CDR3 sequence reads: CSVEDLQAEAFF. The CDR3 bases are TGCAGCGTTGAAGATCTTCAAGCTGAAGCTTTCTTT.

At least ten counts were recorded for this clonotype. The gene calls are TRBV7-9 and TRBJ1-2, with D hard to call. Germline V gives CDR1 SEHNR, CDR2 FQNEAQ (reference sequence). The CDR3 loop spans 12 amino acids. V lost 10 bases to trimming and J lost 5 bases, with 14 bases between them. CDR3 bases: TGTGCCATTCCGCGGGGAGGGTATGGCTACACCTTC. Translation: CAIPRGGYGYTF.

The sample holds many counts of this clonotype. This sequence joins TRBV5-4 and TRBJ2-1, with D unclear. With 0 bases removed from V and 4 bases from J, the gap between germline ends came to 8 bases. Germline CDR1 is SGHNT and CDR2 is YYREEE (reference sequence). There are 14 residues in the CDR3. The chain's CDR3 is CASSLGSGYNEQFF. The CDR3 nucleotides are TGTGCCAGCAGCTTGGGGTCAGGTTACAATGAGCAGTTCTTC. Full variable domain (rest looked up from reference TRBV5-4 and TRBJ2-1): ETGVTQSPTHLIKTRGQQVTLRCSSQSGHNTVSWYQQALGQGPQFIFQYYREEENGRGNFPPRFSGLQFPNYSSELNVNALELDDSALYLCASSLGSGYNEQFFGPGTRLTVL.

This clonotype was observed a few times. The rearrangement joins TRBV7-2 to TRBJ2-3, with 8 bases that match TRBD2. The CDR3 totals 16 residues. Germline V gives CDR1 SGHTA, CDR2 FQGNSA. With V trimmed by 1 base and J by 1 base, 4 bases remained unmatched. Written as DNA, the CDR3 is TGTGCCAGCAGCTTAGATATGCGGGGGGGCACAGATACGCAGTATTTT. It is translated as CASSLDMRGGTDTQYF.

This clonotype was found a few times. The V and J genes are TRBV4-2 and TRBJ2-1, with 7 bases that match TRBD2. V shed 0 bases and J 5 bases; nucleotides not matched to a gene: 10. Germline CDR1 reads LGHNA; CDR2 reads YNFKEQ. This CDR3 region has 17 residues. CDR3 DNA sequence: TGTGCCAGCAGCCAAGAGGGGACCCAGCGGGGCGACAATGAGCAGTTCTTC. Translation: CASSQEGTQRGDNEQFF.

A few counts support this clonotype. V is TRBV6-5 and J is TRBJ1-2; tentatively, D is TRBD1 (6 bases). V lost 2 bases to trimming and J lost 8 bases, with 24 bases between them. This CDR3 comprises 17 residues. CDR1 is MNHEY and CDR2 is SVGAGI in the germline V gene. The chain's CDR3 is CASSYGGTNGRFVGYTF. The CDR3 bases are TGTGCCAGCAGTTACGGAGGGACAAACGGACGGTTTGTGGGCTACACCTTC.

This clonotype came up a few times. This chain links TRBV12-3 or TRBV12-4 with TRBJ2-1, with no clear D. Trimming shortened V by 4 bases and J by 7 bases, and 14 bases separated the two germline ends. CDR3 length: 14 residues. The CDR3 region is CASSWVGHTNEQFF. The CDR3 DNA reads as TGTGCCAGCAGTTGGGTTGGGCATACAAATGAGCAGTTCTTC.

This clonotype was observed many times. The V call is TRBV6-2 or TRBV6-3, the J call TRBJ2-5, with D maybe TRBD1 (5 bases). Per germline, CDR1 MNHEY and CDR2 SVGEGT. Between the trimmed V and J ends, which lost 6 bases and 4 bases, there was a span of 9 bases. CDR3 length: 12 amino acids. CDR3 DNA sequence: TGTGCCAGCAGGCCAAGGGGAGAGACCCAGTACTTC. Protein: CASRPRGETQYF.

This clonotype was counted between two and nine times. This chain connects TRBV5-1 to TRBJ2-7, with D tentatively TRBD1 (5 bases). Trimming left V 4 bases short and J 0 bases short, with 11 bases between. CDR1 SGHRS and CDR2 YFSETQ come from the germline V gene. The CDR3 extends over 14 amino acids. CDR3 bases: TGCGCCAGCAGCCCCGGACACCGCTCCTACGAGCAGTACTTC. This encodes CASSPGHRSYEQYF.

V usage is TRBV5-4 and J usage is TRBJ1-6, with TRBD1 as a possible D gene (5 bases). V lost 0 bases to trimming and J lost 13 bases, with 14 bases between them. The V gene's germline CDR1 is SGHNT and CDR2 YYREEE (reference sequence). CDR3 length: 14 residues. The DNA for the CDR3 is TGTGCCAGCAGCTTGGCCGGGACCGTGGGGCCCCTCCACTTT. Amino acids: CASSLAGTVGPLHF.

This clonotype has a count of ten or more. V is TRBV20-1 and J is TRBJ2-1; 7 positions agree with TRBD1. Per the germline V gene, CDR1 is DFQATT and CDR2 is SNEGSKA (reference sequence). This CDR3 spans 11 amino acids. The J segment lost 9 bases and the V segment lost 8 bases, leaving 7 bases of the junction unmatched. The CDR3 nucleotides are TGCAGTCCTCGGGGACAGTTTGAGCAGTTCTTC. This gives the protein CSPRGQFEQFF.

This chain uses TRBV7-2 with TRBJ1-5; maybe TRBD1 (5 bases). This CDR3 region has 15 residues. Deletions cut 1 base from V and 7 bases from J, with 14 bases between. Germline lookup yields CDR1 SGHTA and CDR2 FQGNSA. DNA of the CDR3: TGTGCCAGCAGCTTAGAATCGGGGGTCTGGCAGCCCCAGCATTTT. Protein sequence: CASSLESGVWQPQHF.

J is TRBJ2-4 and V is TRBV4-2, with 9 bases matching TRBD1. The CDR3 spans 16 residues. The V gene end was trimmed by 1 base and the J gene end by 5 bases; junction bases not matched to a gene: 6. Germline V gene data show CDR1 as LGHNA and CDR2 as YNFKEQ. CDR3 protein: CASSQVLTGGQNIQYF. CDR3 in DNA: TGTGCCAGCAGCCAAGTACTTACAGGGGGCCAAAACATTCAGTACTTC.

This sequence joins TRBV7-2 and TRBJ1-3; no firm D call. This CDR3 region has 16 residues. Per germline, CDR1 SGHTA and CDR2 FQGNSA. Trimming shortened V by 6 bases and J by 1 base, and 16 bases separated the two germline ends. The CDR3 DNA follows: TGTGCCAGCAGTCACCCTGTGGACGGATCTGGAAACACCATATATTTT. As protein: CASSHPVDGSGNTIYF.

There are many counts of this clonotype. The rearrangement uses TRBV4-1 and TRBJ1-5; 7 bases line up with TRBD1. This CDR3 region has 16 residues. V shed 1 base, J shed 6 bases, and the junction held 9 bases outside the gene matches. Germline-derived CDR1 and CDR2 are MGHRA and YSYEKL. Here the CDR3 reads CASSQVWQGEGQPQHF. CDR3 in DNA: TGCGCCAGCAGCCAAGTATGGCAGGGGGAGGGTCAGCCCCAGCATTTT.

This chain links TRBV7-9 with TRBJ2-7, with 12 nucleotides matching TRBD1. The V gene end was trimmed by 11 bases and the J gene end by 6 bases; junction bases not matched to a gene: 11. Germline CDR1 and CDR2: SEHNR and FQNEAQ (reference sequence). The CDR3 runs to 14 residues. CDR3 DNA: TGTGCCGCGGCGGGGACAGGGGGCTTCATCGAGCAGTACTTC. Residues: CAAAGTGGFIEQYF.

This clonotype was seen repeatedly, ten times or more. CDR3 sequence (DNA): TGCAGTGCCAAAGGGGGGACTGAAGCTTTCTTT. Translating it yields CSAKGGTEAFF. J is TRBJ1-1 and V is TRBV20-1; weak D call: TRBD1 (6 bases). Trimming removed 6 bases from V and 5 bases from J, with 10 bases in between. This CDR3 region has 11 residues. Germline V gene data show CDR1 as DFQATT and CDR2 as SNEGSKA (reference sequence).

As to this clonotype: The conserved phenylalanine or tryptophan normally closing the CDR3 is absent here, so this likely arose from a read error. It is unclear where the CDR3 begins or ends on the DNA, so no DNA is shown, and the CDR3 is as TCRdb lists it. J is TRBJ2-1 and V is TRBV4-3. The germline CDR1 and CDR2 sequences are LGHNA and YSLEER. Inclusive of both ends, the CDR3 amounts to 8 amino acids. The CDR3 spells CASSQDVV.

This clonotype turned up a few times. The chain links TRBV27 to TRBJ2-7; 7 positions match TRBD2. J was trimmed by 5 bases and V by 2 bases; bases with no gene match: 3. This CDR3 is built from 13 residues. Germline V CDR1 and CDR2: MNHEY, SMNVEV (reference sequence). The CDR3 nucleotides read TGTGCCAGCAGTTTACAGGGAGGGGACGAGCAGTACGTC. This encodes CASSLQGGDEQYV.

The chain employs TRBV12-3 or TRBV12-4 and TRBJ2-3; the D call may be TRBD1 or TRBD2 (5 bases each). With 6 bases removed from V and 3 bases from J, the gap between germline ends came to 16 bases. The CDR3 has 15 amino acids. This CDR3 is CASRSGLRGTDTQYF. In DNA form, the CDR3 reads TGTGCCAGCAGGTCAGGGTTGAGGGGAACAGATACGCAGTATTTT.

This clonotype has a count of ten or more. The chain has TRBV5-5 and TRBJ1-3, with D unresolved. This CDR3 comprises 14 residues. V was trimmed by 2 bases and J by 1 base, leaving 7 bases between them. Germline V lookup: CDR1 SGHKS, CDR2 YYEKEE (reference sequence). CDR3 bases: TGTGCCAGCAGCTTTGGTGGGTCTGGAAACACCATATATTTT. Translation gives CASSFGGSGNTIYF.

The J gene is TRBJ2-5, the V gene TRBV7-3; 7 bases fit TRBD1. From germline, CDR1 is SGHTA and CDR2 FQGTGA. The CDR3 is 16 residues long. V shed 5 bases and J 5 bases; nucleotides not matched to a gene: 14. The CDR3 sequence is CASSPQTGMGGETQYF. The CDR3 bases are TGTGCCAGCAGCCCCCAGACAGGGATGGGCGGGGAGACCCAGTACTTC.

The sample holds many counts of this clonotype. The V gene is TRBV11-2, the J gene TRBJ1-3, with no clear D. V was pared by 4 bases and J by 0 bases, with 16 bases between. Germline CDR1 is SGHAT and CDR2 is FQNNGV. The CDR3 sequence is 17 residues long. The CDR3, as DNA: TGTGCCAGCAGCTCCCGCTGGGCGGGCAGCTCTGGAAACACCATATATTTT. Protein sequence: CASSSRWAGSSGNTIYF.

The rearrangement links TRBV5-1 to TRBJ1-1; 7 nucleotides align to TRBD1. The CDR3 totals 15 residues. From germline, CDR1 is SGHRS and CDR2 YFSETQ. J lost 4 bases, V lost 2 bases, and 8 bases had no gene match. CDR3 sequence: CASSFNRGGGTEAFF. CDR3 in DNA: TGCGCCAGCAGCTTCAACAGGGGAGGCGGCACTGAAGCTTTCTTT.

This clonotype was found a few times. The genes are TRBV7-2 and TRBJ2-3; a possible D gene is TRBD1 (5 bases). Germline V lookup: CDR1 SGHTA, CDR2 FQGNSA. The CDR3 covers 15 residues. V was trimmed by 1 base and J by 4 bases, leaving 12 bases between them. The CDR3 DNA follows: TGTGCCAGCAGCTTAGGAAATCCCAGGGCAGATACGCAGTATTTT. Its translation: CASSLGNPRADTQYF.